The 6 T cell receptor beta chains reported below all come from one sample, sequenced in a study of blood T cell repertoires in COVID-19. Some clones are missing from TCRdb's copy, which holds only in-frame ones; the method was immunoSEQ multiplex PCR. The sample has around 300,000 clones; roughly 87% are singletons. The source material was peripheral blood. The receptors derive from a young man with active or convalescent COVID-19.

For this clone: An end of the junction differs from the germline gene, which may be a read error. CDR3 loop: CASAGQTGLGF. Written as DNA, the CDR3 is TGTGCCAGCGCCGGCCAGACAGGGCTTGGCTTC. The chain couples TRBV28 to TRBJ2-7, with TRBD1 matching over 7 bases. The CDR3 consists of 11 residues. Looked up from germline, CDR1 is MDHEN and CDR2 is SYDVKM.

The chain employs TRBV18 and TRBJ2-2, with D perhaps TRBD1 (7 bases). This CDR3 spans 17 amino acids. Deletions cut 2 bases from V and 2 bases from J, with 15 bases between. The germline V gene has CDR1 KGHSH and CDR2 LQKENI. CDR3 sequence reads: CASSPSETGTNTGELFF. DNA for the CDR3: TGTGCCAGCTCACCAAGCGAGACAGGGACTAACACCGGGGAGCTGTTTTTT.

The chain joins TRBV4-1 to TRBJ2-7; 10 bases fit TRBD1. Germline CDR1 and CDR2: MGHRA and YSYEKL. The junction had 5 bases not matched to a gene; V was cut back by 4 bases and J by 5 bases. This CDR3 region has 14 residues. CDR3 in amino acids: CASSPGQGSHEQYF. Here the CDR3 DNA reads TGCGCCAGCAGCCCGGGACAGGGGTCCCACGAGCAGTACTTC.

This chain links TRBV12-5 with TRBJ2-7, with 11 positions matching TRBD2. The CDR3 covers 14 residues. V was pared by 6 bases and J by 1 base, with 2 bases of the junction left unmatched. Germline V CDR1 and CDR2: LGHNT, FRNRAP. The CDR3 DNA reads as TGTGCTAGTGGGACTAGCGGGGCTTCCTACGAGCAGTACTTC. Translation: CASGTSGASYEQYF.

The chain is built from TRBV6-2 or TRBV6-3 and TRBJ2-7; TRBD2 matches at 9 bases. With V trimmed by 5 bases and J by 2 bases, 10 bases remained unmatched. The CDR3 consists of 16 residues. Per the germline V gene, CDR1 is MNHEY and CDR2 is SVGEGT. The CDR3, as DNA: TGTGCCAGCAGTGGGCAAGGACTAGCGAGCACCTACGAGCAGTACTTC. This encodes CASSGQGLASTYEQYF.

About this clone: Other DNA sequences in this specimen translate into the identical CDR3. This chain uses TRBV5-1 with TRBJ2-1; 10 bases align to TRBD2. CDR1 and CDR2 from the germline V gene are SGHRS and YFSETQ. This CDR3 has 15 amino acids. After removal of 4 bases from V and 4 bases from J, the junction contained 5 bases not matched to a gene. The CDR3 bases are TGCGCCAGCAGCCTAGGACTAGCGGATTACAATGAGCAGTTCTTC. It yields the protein CASSLGLADYNEQFF.